This TCR beta chain was sequenced in a study of blood T cell repertoires in COVID-19. CDR3 length equals 15 residues. Trimming left V 4 bases short and J 4 bases short, with 13 bases between. The germline V gene encodes CDR1 LGHNA and CDR2 YSLEER. This table comes from immunoSEQ multiplex PCR, and its TCRdb copy is limited to in-frame clones, with some not included. The data contain about 75,000 clones, almost 90% of them singletons. The receptor was isolated from a human donor in a cohort sampled during active COVID-19. The chain combines TRBV4-3 with TRBJ2-2, with D tentatively TRBD2 (7 bases). Sequenced: peripheral blood. The CDR3 sequence is CASSPLADSTGELFF. As DNA, the CDR3 is TGCGCCAGCAGCCCGCTAGCGGACAGCACCGGGGAGCTGTTTTTT.